This section outlines one TCR beta chain sequence together with its context. Antigen unknown. Amplification from RNA transcripts yielded the TCR beta CDR3 regions. In the first round, RT-PCR was carried out with HTBI primers, and a multiplex PCR formed the second round. MiXCR, applied by TCRdb to the multiplex PCR reads, yields one record per CDR3 protein. Of around 660,000 distinct CDR3 sequences listed, about two fifths are singletons. The CDR3 is 16 residues long. The V segment lost 5 bases and the J segment 2 bases; nucleotides outside the gene matches: 11. Germline lookup yields CDR1 SGHAT and CDR2 FQNNGV. PBMCs came from over 9.5 ml of fresh peripheral blood. This entry belongs to a study of Graves' ophthalmopathy and Graves' hyperthyroidism. Study-level points and caveats: Blood also held most thyroid clonotypes expanded above 0.001 frequency.

The sample was peripheral blood. The TCR sequence derives from an adult man with Graves' ophthalmopathy. The chain joins TRBV11-2 to TRBJ2-7; 8 bases fit TRBD1. The CDR3 nucleotides read TGTGCCAGCAGCCCTAGGCCGGGACAGGCGACCTACGAGCAGTACTTC. Translation gives CASSPRPGQATYEQYF. Using reference TRBV11-2 and TRBJ2-7 for the parts outside the CDR3, the full variable domain is EAGVAQSPRYKIIEKRQSVAFWCNPISGHATLYWYQQILGQGPKLLIQFQNNGVVDDSQLPKDRFSAERLKGVDSTLKIQPAKLEDSAVYLCASSPRPGQATYEQYFGPGTRLTVT.